A selection of T cell receptor beta chains follows, all from one sample in a study of T cells expressing NK-cell markers. TCRdb reprocessed the 5' RACE reads and stores each CDR3 protein as one record, lacking DNA. Recorded here are about 140,000 distinct CDR3 sequences; the top ten clones represent around 12%. Input material: blood T cells: a sorted CD56 or NKG2C T cell subset, CD4+ or CD8+ T cells, or bulk PBMC T cells (not recorded which). All receptors derive from a man aged 18 to 29 in good health. Each CDR3 is given with its conserved first and last residue.

TRBJ2-1,TRBV29-1,CSVEEMGYEQFF
TRBJ1-5,TRBV4-1,CASSLSLEGQPQHF
TRBJ2-1,TRBV10-3,CAISPSSGRALDEQFF
TRBJ2-1,TRBV2,CASSVNPNEQFF
TRBJ2-2,TRBV7-8,CASSPAGQGRFADFTGELFF
TRBJ1-1,TRBV14,CASSQDGLWNTEAFF
TRBJ2-5,TRBV24-1,CATRNVPTVKTQYF
TRBJ2-1,TRBV19,CASSIVWEVNEQFF
TRBJ1-5,TRBV19,CASSMAAGKGPDQGSNQPQHF
TRBJ2-7,TRBV5-4,CASSEAGDYEQYF
TRBJ2-2,TRBV3-1,CASSQLSGGPAGELFF
TRBJ2-2,TRBV15,CATSREAHRAGELFF
TRBJ2-7,TRBV4-2,CASSQTMPGLRAYEQYF
TRBJ2-1,TRBV12-3/TRBV12-4,CASSPKIDEQFF
TRBJ2-3,TRBV7-6,CASSPLGRPDTQYF
TRBJ2-7,TRBV7-9,CASSTRGAYEQYF
TRBJ2-1,TRBV12-3/TRBV12-4,CASIPGTRIEAYNEQFF
TRBJ1-4,TRBV12-3/TRBV12-4,CASRPHRESFEKLFF
TRBJ2-2,TRBV6-4,CASSRGDRDTGELFF
TRBJ2-1,TRBV28,CASSFSQTEQFF
TRBJ2-5,TRBV12-3/TRBV12-4,CASSLADPRETQYF
TRBJ2-1,TRBV7-8,CASSPRDRYSYNEQFF
TRBJ2-4,TRBV12-3/TRBV12-4,CASSSSGSLAKNIQYF
TRBJ1-2,TRBV12-2,CASRLGTGGYGYTF
TRBJ2-3,TRBV4-1,CASSQGGTQYF
TRBJ2-3,TRBV6-6,CASSGDPDTQYF
TRBJ2-5,TRBV7-8,CASSLTSAIETQYF
TRBJ2-1,TRBV5-1,CASSGRQGLGDEQFF
TRBJ2-3,TRBV7-8,CASSPGDRTDTQYF
TRBJ1-1,TRBV6-1,CASSSTGKGTEAFF